Listed below are T cell receptor beta chains from one sample, sequenced in a study of OX40 agonist ivuxolimab in advanced cancers. Assay: immunoSEQ multiplex PCR; the TCRdb copy retains only in-frame clones and omits some. Of fewer than 100,000 clones listed, about nine tenths were seen once; the top ten hold 0.7% to 0.9%. Source: CD4+ or CD8+ T cells sorted from blood, taken in a trial of the OX40 agonist ivuxolimab. These receptors originate from an adult with an advanced solid tumor such as melanoma, head and neck, liver or kidney cancer. Each CDR3 is given with its conserved first and last residue. The order of the fields is clone size, J gene, D gene, V gene, CDR3 protein, CDR3 DNA. D genes are given only for firm matches. Only part of the rows carry a size: once, few, many, or a class if the clone is expanded.

NA | TRBJ1-4 | NA | TRBV5-1 | CASSPIAGNEKLFF | TGCGCCAGCAGCCCAATCGCGGGTAATGAAAAACTGTTTTTT
NA | TRBJ1-6 | TRBD1 | TRBV9 | CASSARQGEGSPLHF | TGTGCCAGCAGCGCCCGACAGGGGGAAGGTTCACCCCTCCACTTT
NA | TRBJ2-1 | TRBD2 | TRBV6-5 | CASRFSGRYNEQFF | TGTGCCAGCAGGTTCAGCGGGAGGTACAATGAGCAGTTCTTC
once | TRBJ2-1 | TRBD1 | TRBV18 | CASSLRGQGENYWSEQFF | TGTGCCAGCTCACTCAGAGGACAGGGGGAAAATTATTGGAGTGAGCAGTTCTTC
once | TRBJ2-2 | NA | TRBV7-2 | CASSLLPRVNTGELFF | TGTGCCAGCAGCTTACTTCCTAGGGTAAACACCGGGGAGCTGTTTTTT
NA | TRBJ1-2 | TRBD1 | TRBV10-3 | CAISPRDRANYGYTF | TGTGCCATCAGTCCCCGGGACAGGGCTAACTATGGCTACACCTTC
NA | TRBJ2-5 | TRBD2 | TRBV5-4 | CASSLEAGSVETQYF | TGTGCCAGCAGCTTGGAAGCGGGATCTGTGGAGACCCAGTACTTC
NA | TRBJ1-2 | TRBD1 | TRBV6-1 | CASSPLGQGYGYTF | TGTGCCAGCAGTCCTCTCGGACAGGGCTATGGCTACACCTTC
NA | TRBJ1-1 | NA | TRBV7-3 | CASSLTGQLNTEAFF | TGTGCCAGCAGCTTAACGGGACAACTGAACACTGAAGCTTTCTTT
NA | TRBJ2-7 | NA | TRBV30 | CAWRNGWSSYEQYF | TGTGCCTGGAGAAACGGGTGGAGCTCCTACGAGCAGTACTTC
NA | TRBJ2-3 | NA | TRBV10-3 | CAISESGTSTDTQYF | TGTGCCATCAGTGAGTCGGGGACTAGCACAGATACGCAGTATTTT
NA | TRBJ2-5 | TRBD2 | TRBV9 | CASSPGGLAGGRQETQYF | TGTGCCAGCAGCCCGGGAGGGCTAGCGGGGGGGAGACAAGAGACCCAGTACTTC
NA | TRBJ1-1 | TRBD1 | TRBV18 | CASSPDRAANTEAFF | TGTGCCAGCTCACCAGACAGGGCAGCGAACACTGAAGCTTTCTTT
NA | TRBJ2-1 | TRBD1 | TRBV13 | CASTLPGQGRNEQFF | TGTGCCAGCACCCTCCCGGGACAGGGGAGGAATGAGCAGTTCTTC
NA | TRBJ2-5 | NA | TRBV5-1 | CASSAGKGSRQETQYF | TGCGCCAGCAGCGCTGGGAAGGGGAGTAGGCAAGAGACCCAGTACTTC
NA | TRBJ2-2 | TRBD2 | TRBV5-5 | CASSPRNGGFGNTGELFF | TGTGCCAGCAGCCCCCGGAACGGGGGGTTTGGGAACACCGGGGAGCTGTTTTTT
NA | TRBJ1-4 | NA | TRBV7-8 | CASSSHREANEKLFF | TGTGCCAGCAGCTCCCACAGGGAGGCTAATGAAAAACTGTTTTTT
NA | TRBJ1-3 | NA | TRBV23-1 | CARRGAEGNTIYF | TGCGCCAGGCGCGGGGCAGAAGGAAACACCATATATTTT
NA | TRBJ1-3 | NA | TRBV30 | CAWNSGQGNTIYF | TGTGCCTGGAATTCAGGACAAGGAAACACCATATATTTT
NA | TRBJ2-6 | TRBD1 | TRBV7-9 | CASSLRDSPFSGANVLTF | TGTGCCAGCAGCTTAAGGGACAGTCCCTTCTCTGGGGCCAACGTCCTGACTTTC
once | TRBJ1-2 | NA | TRBV9 | CASSVGRSDYGYTF | TGTGCCAGCAGCGTAGGGCGGTCGGACTATGGCTACACCTTC
few | TRBJ1-3 | NA | TRBV7-2 | CASTQWGSGNTIYF | TGTGCCAGCACCCAATGGGGTAGTGGAAACACCATATATTTT
NA | TRBJ2-5 | NA | TRBV5-1 | CASSSRGRPDEETQYF | TGCGCCAGCAGTTCTAGGGGACGACCAGACGAAGAGACCCAGTACTTC
NA | TRBJ2-6 | NA | TRBV28 | CASSSPGVSFFGANVLTF | TGTGCCAGCAGTTCGCCAGGGGTTAGCTTTTTTGGGGCCAACGTCCTGACTTTC
NA | TRBJ2-1 | NA | TRBV7-3 | CASSSPTKTSYNEQFF | TGTGCCAGCAGCTCCCCAACTAAAACCTCCTACAATGAGCAGTTCTTC
NA | TRBJ2-5 | TRBD2 | TRBV10-2 | CASSESLAGVEAQYF | TGCGCCAGCAGTGAGTCTCTAGCGGGAGTAGAGGCCCAGTACTTC
NA | TRBJ2-2 | TRBD1 | TRBV28 | CASRPLGTGFTGELFF | TGTGCCAGCAGACCCCTGGGGACAGGGTTCACCGGGGAGCTGTTTTTT
NA | TRBJ1-2 | NA | TRBV28 | CAIPSRKDYGYTF | TGTGCCATCCCATCGAGGAAAGATTATGGCTACACCTTC
NA | TRBJ2-1 | NA | TRBV10-3 | CAISERGASEFLFF | TGTGCCATCTCCGAACGGGGGGCGTCAGAATTTTTGTTCTTC
NA | TRBJ1-2 | NA | TRBV2 | CASSLFPLRTGYTF | TGTGCCAGCAGCCTATTTCCTCTACGTACTGGCTACACCTTC
NA | TRBJ1-6 | NA | TRBV27 | CASSPGRPTSPLHF | TGTGCCAGCAGTCCAGGAAGGCCTACTTCACCCCTCCACTTT
NA | TRBJ2-7 | TRBD2 | TRBV28 | CASQGLAGVSEQYF | TGTGCCAGCCAGGGACTAGCGGGAGTTAGCGAGCAGTACTTC
NA | TRBJ1-2 | NA | TRBV5-1 | CASSLEREGYTF | TGCGCCAGCAGCTTGGAACGGGAGGGCTACACCTTC
few | TRBJ1-1 | NA | TRBV15 | CATSRDLGRTVRAFF | TGTGCCACCAGCAGAGATCTAGGGCGGACAGTGAGGGCTTTCTTT
NA | TRBJ2-5 | NA | TRBV28 | CASNAIGRGGATQYF | TGTGCCAGCAACGCAATCGGGCGGGGTGGTGCGACCCAGTACTTC
NA | TRBJ1-1 | NA | TRBV19 | CASRRVNMANTEAFF | TGTGCCAGTAGAAGAGTAAATATGGCGAACACTGAAGCTTTCTTT
NA | TRBJ2-5 | NA | TRBV28 | CASHGWGAQDF | TGTGCCAGCCATGGGTGGGGGGCCCAAGACTTC
NA | TRBJ2-1 | NA | TRBV7-3 | CASSPPDTNEQFF | TGTGCCAGCAGCCCGCCGGATACGAATGAGCAGTTCTTC
once | TRBJ1-4 | NA | TRBV5-8 | CASRAHRREYNEKLFF | TGTGCCAGCAGAGCCCACCGCCGGGAGTATAATGAAAAACTGTTTTTT
NA | TRBJ1-2 | NA | TRBV6-5 | CASSYGGGVGYGYTF | TGTGCCAGCAGTTACGGGGGAGGGGTCGGCTATGGCTACACCTTC
NA | TRBJ1-1 | TRBD1 | TRBV28 | CASRTRDRQNEAFF | TGTGCCAGCAGAACTCGGGACAGGCAAAATGAAGCTTTCTTT
NA | TRBJ1-5 | NA | TRBV30 | CAYATGIQPQHF | TGTGCCTATGCCACAGGGATTCAGCCCCAGCATTTT
NA | TRBJ1-2 | NA | TRBV7-8 | CASSPSSNRNYGYTF | TGTGCCAGCAGCCCCTCTTCCAACAGAAACTATGGCTACACCTTC
NA | TRBJ1-3 | NA | TRBV7-2 | CASGGALNTIYF | TGTGCCAGCGGCGGGGCGTTGAACACCATATATTTT
NA | TRBJ2-3 | TRBD1 | TRBV5-4 | CASSSPTGGSDTQYF | TGTGCCAGCAGCTCTCCGACAGGGGGCTCAGATACGCAGTATTTT
NA | TRBJ1-2 | NA | TRBV4-3 | CASSQDFRTDLFYGYTF | TGCGCCAGCAGCCAAGATTTCCGGACAGACCTCTTCTATGGCTACACCTTC